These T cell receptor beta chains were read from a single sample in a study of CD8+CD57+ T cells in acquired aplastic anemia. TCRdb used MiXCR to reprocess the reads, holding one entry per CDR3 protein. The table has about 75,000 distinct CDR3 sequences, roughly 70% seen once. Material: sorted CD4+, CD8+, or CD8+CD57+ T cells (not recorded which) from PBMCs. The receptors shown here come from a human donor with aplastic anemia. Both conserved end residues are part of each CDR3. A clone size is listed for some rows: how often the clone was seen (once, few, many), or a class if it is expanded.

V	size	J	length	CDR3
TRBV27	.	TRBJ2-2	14	CASTQLGPTGELFF
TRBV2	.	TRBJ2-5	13	CAGLQGRMETQYF
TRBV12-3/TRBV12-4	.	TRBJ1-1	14	CASSLFVRNTEAFF
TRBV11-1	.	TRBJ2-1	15	CASSLGQGAWNEQFF
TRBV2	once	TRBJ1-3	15	CASSDDRVSGNTIYF
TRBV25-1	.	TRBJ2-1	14	CASSDSYSYNEQSF
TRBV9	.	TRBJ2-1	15	CASSVGGGTYNEQFF
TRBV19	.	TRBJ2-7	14	CASSMRGGSYEQYF
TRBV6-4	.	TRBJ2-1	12	CASGGDNNEQFF
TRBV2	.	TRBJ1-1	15	CASSEGAYENTEAFF
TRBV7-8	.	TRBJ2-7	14	CASSVSAGGDEQYF
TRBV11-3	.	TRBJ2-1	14	CASSNRSGLAKQFF
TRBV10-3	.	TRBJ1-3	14	CAISARISGNTIYF
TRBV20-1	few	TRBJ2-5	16	CSAQGSAGVSRETQYF
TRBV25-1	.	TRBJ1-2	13	CASSDHINYGYTF
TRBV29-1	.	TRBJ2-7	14	CSVAEQGQGNEQYF
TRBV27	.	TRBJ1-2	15	CASSFGGRGNYGYTF
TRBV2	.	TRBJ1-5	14	CASRGTGSNQPQHF
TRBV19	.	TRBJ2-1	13	CASTDRAYNEQFF
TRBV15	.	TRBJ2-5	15	CVTSRSTSRSETQYF
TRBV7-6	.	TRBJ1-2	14	CARDRDTANYGYTF
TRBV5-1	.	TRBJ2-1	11	CASSWNNEQFF
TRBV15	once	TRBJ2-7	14	CATRMDRGIHEQYF
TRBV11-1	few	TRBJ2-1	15	CASSSSGVPPNEQFF
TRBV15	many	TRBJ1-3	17	CATSREHRLSSGNTIYF
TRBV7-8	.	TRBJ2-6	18	CASSLGSIQGAGANVLTF
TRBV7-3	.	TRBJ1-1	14	CASSLEGENTEAFF
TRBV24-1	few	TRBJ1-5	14	CATRDEGYNQPQHF
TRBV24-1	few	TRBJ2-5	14	CATSGGTEEETQYF
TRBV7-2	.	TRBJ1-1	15	CASSLFRHKNTEAFF